The 7 T cell receptor beta chains below come from one sample, sequenced in a study of beta chain features in type 1 diabetes. Findings and caveats of the study: Type 1 diabetes patients had moderately but significantly shorter TCRB CDR3s in all four CD4+ subsets.

Reverse transcription of all isolated RNA meant that expressed TCRB transcripts were sequenced. Produced via immunoSEQ multiplex PCR; TCRdb's table is partial and in-frame only. The profile shows a few hundred thousand clones, around 24% of them singletons. These TCRs are of unknown antigen specificity. Sequenced: naive CD4+ T cells from blood. The receptors come from a woman in her twenties or thirties with type 1 diabetes.

There are a few counts of this clone. The chain uses TRBV19 and TRBJ1-2, with D perhaps matching TRBD1 (6 bases). CDR1 and CDR2 (germline): LNHDA, SQIVND (reference sequence). There are 12 residues in the CDR3. V was shortened by 10 bases and J by 2 bases, with 11 bases between the two germline ends. DNA for the CDR3: TGTGCCATCTACGGACAGAACTATGGCTACACCTTC. Translated, it gives CAIYGQNYGYTF.

The CDR3 region has the DNA TGTGCCAGCAGCTACACAAGCTACGAGCAGTACTTC. Amino acids: CASSYTSYEQYF. The chain combines TRBV6-6 with TRBJ2-7; D is ambiguous. The V end lost 6 bases, the J end lost 3 bases, and 9 bases lay between the germline ends. The CDR3 totals 12 residues. Looked up from germline, CDR1 is MNHNY and CDR2 is SVGAGI (reference sequence).

V and J are TRBV2 and TRBJ1-4; D gene unclear. The V gene's germline CDR1 is SNHLY and CDR2 FYNNEI. The V gene lost 8 bases and the J gene lost 10 bases, with 11 bases spanning the gap. This CDR3 is built from 11 residues. The CDR3, as DNA: TGTGCCAGCTTTCTCGAGGCAAAACTGTTTTTT. Residues: CASFLEAKLFF.

The J gene is TRBJ2-7, the V gene TRBV28; 8 bases agree with TRBD1. This CDR3 contains 15 residues. Germline assignment: CDR1 MDHEN and CDR2 SYDVKM. Unmatched junction bases numbered 5, after V lost 1 base and J lost 3 bases. The CDR3, as DNA: TGTGCCAGCAGTTTATTTCAGGGGGCATTCTACGAGCAGTACTTC. Protein product: CASSLFQGAFYEQYF. Full variable domain (missing parts from reference TRBV28 and TRBJ2-7): DVKVTQSSRYLVKRTGEKVFLECVQDMDHENMFWYRQDPGLGLRLIYFSYDVKMKEKGDIPEGYSVSREKKERFSLILESASTNQTSMYLCASSLFQGAFYEQYFGPGTRLTVT.

This clone was seen only a few times. V and J are TRBV7-9 and TRBJ2-1; D is possibly TRBD2 (5 bases). This CDR3 contains 13 residues. Looked up from germline, CDR1 is SEHNR and CDR2 is FQNEAQ (reference sequence). V was cut by 2 bases and J by 9 bases, with 11 bases left in between. CDR3: CASSLLPGTEQFF. The CDR3 DNA reads as TGTGCCAGCAGCTTATTGCCGGGAACTGAGCAGTTCTTC.

The sample holds a few counts of this clone. This sequence joins TRBV1 and TRBJ2-1; the tabulated D call, TRBD2, remains unverified against the DNA. TRBV1 is deemed a pseudogene. The CDR3 is made up of 16 amino acids. In DNA form, the CDR3 reads TGCACCAGCAGCCAAGAGAGCGGGAGCGTGAACAATGAGCAGTTCTTC. Its translation: CTSSQESGSVNNEQFF.

This chain uses TRBV5-6 with TRBJ1-3, with D tentatively TRBD1 (5 bases). This CDR3 is 15 amino acids long. Looked up from germline, CDR1 is SGHDT and CDR2 is YYEEEE. Trimming took off 3 bases at V and 4 bases at J, with 14 bases between the two ends. CDR3 amino acids: CASSSAGGSGNTIYF. Here the CDR3 DNA reads TGTGCCAGCAGCTCCGCCGGGGGTAGCGGAAACACCATATATTTT.